This TCR beta chain originates from a study of blood T cell repertoires in COVID-19. On the study more broadly: Samples came from the United States, Italy and Spain, spanning acute and convalescent COVID-19. Nucleic acid was either cDNA or gDNA, and it came from T cells, B-cell-depleted T cells, or PBMCs.

V lost 1 base and J lost 0, with 13 bases in between. Germline V CDR1 and CDR2: KGHSH, LQKENI. This CDR3 has 16 residues. As originally analysed: Estimates of nucleated cell counts were drawn from the amplification of reference gene primers. The protocol was immunoSEQ multiplex PCR, while the TCRdb copy is restricted to in-frame clones and leaves out a portion. Clone size and the V and J calls come from that table; the DNA yielded D and trimming. The sample includes fewer than 120,000 clones, roughly 85% of them seen just once. The sequence derives from a human donor in a cohort sampled during active COVID-19. The V call is TRBV18, the J call TRBJ2-7, with D possibly TRBD1 on 5 matching bases. Sequencing was performed on peripheral blood. The CDR3 here is CASSPQGLSVSYEQYF. As DNA, the CDR3 is TGTGCCAGCTCACCACAGGGGTTGTCAGTCTCCTACGAGCAGTACTTC.